This T cell receptor (beta chain) was identified in a study of T cell changes during pregnancy in multiple sclerosis. Profiling relied on immunoSEQ multiplex PCR, and the TCRdb table lists in-frame clones only, not all of them. The data contain under 85,000 clones, 90% to 95% of them singletons. V lost 4 bases and J lost 3; bases outside the gene matches: 9. Germline V gives CDR1 SGHTA, CDR2 FQGNSA. This CDR3 contains 16 residues. The sequencing used CD4+ T cells from peripheral blood mononuclear cells, collected in the second trimester of pregnancy. J is TRBJ2-7 and V is TRBV7-2, with TRBD1 matching 10 bases. The clonotype comes from a female donor with multiple sclerosis, enrolled in a pregnancy study. CDR3 sequence: CASSSTARTGGYEQYF. CDR3 sequence (DNA): TGTGCCAGCAGCTCAACTGCGAGGACAGGGGGCTACGAGCAGTACTTC.